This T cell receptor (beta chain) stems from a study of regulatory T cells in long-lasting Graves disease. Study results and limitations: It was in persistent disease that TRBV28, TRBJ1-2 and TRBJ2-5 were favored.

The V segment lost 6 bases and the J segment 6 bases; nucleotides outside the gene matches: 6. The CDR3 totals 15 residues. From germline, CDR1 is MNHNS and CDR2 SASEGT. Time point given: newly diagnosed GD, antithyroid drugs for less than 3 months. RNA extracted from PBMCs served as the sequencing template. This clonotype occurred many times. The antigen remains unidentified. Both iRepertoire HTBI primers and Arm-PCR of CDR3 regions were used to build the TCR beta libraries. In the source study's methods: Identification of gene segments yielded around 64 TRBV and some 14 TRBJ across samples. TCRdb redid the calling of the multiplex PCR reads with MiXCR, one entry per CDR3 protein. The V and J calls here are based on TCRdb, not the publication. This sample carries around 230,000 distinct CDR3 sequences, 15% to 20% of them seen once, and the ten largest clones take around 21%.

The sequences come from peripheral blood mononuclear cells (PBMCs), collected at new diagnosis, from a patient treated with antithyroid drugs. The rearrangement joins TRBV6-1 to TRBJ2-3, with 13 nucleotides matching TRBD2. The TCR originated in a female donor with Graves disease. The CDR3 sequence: CASSHGTSGKDTQYF. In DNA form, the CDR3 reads TGTGCCAGCAGCCACGGGACTAGCGGGAAGGATACGCAGTATTTT.